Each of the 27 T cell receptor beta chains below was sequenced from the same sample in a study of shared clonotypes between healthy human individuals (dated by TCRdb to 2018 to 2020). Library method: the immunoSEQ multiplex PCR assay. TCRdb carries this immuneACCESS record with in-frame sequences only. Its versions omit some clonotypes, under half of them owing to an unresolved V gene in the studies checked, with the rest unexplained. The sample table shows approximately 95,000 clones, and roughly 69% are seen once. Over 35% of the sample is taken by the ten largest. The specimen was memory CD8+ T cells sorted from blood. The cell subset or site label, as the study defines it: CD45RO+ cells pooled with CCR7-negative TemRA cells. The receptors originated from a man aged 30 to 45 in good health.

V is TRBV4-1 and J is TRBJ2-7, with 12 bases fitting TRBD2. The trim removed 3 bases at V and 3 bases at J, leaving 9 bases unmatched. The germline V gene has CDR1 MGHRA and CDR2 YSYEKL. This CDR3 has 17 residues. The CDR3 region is CASSQAKGLAGGYEQYF. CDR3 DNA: TGCGCCAGCAGCCAGGCTAAGGGACTAGCGGGCGGCTACGAGCAGTACTTC.

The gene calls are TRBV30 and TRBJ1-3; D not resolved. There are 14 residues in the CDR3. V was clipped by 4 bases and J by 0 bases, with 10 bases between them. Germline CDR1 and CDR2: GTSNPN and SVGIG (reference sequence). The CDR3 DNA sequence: TGTGCCTGGATCGAGGAATACTCTGGAAACACCATATATTTT. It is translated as CAWIEEYSGNTIYF.

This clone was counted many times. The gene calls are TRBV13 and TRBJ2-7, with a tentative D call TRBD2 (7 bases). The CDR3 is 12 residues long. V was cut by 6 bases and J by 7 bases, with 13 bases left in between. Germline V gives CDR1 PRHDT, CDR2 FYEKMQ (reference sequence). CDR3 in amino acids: CASRQGLREQYF. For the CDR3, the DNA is TGTGCCAGCAGACAGGGACTACGAGAGCAGTACTTC.

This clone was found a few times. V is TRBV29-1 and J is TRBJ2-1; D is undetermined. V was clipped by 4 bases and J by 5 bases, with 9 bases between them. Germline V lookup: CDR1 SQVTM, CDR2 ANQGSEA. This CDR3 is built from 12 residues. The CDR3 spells CSVVYPNNEQFF. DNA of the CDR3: TGCAGCGTTGTGTACCCCAACAATGAGCAGTTCTTC.

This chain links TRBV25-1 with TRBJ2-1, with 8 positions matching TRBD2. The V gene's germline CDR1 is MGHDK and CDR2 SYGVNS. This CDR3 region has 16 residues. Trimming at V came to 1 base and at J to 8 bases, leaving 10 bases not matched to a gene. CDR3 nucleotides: TGTGCCAGCAGTGAATCCAGCGGGAGAACTTGGGATGAGCAGTTCTTC. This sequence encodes CASSESSGRTWDEQFF.

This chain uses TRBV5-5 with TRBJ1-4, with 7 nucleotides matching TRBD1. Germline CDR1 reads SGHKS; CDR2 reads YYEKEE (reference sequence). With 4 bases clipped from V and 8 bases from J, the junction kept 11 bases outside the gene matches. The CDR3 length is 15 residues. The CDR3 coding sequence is TGTGCCAGCAGCGGAACGGGACAGCGACTGGAAAAACTGTTTTTT. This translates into CASSGTGQRLEKLFF.

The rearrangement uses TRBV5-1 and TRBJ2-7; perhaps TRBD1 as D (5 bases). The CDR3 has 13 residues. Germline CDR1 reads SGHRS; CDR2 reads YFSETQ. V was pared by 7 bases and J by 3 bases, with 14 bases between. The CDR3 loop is CASGYTGYYEQYF. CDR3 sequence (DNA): TGCGCCAGCGGATATACAGGATACTACGAGCAGTACTTC.

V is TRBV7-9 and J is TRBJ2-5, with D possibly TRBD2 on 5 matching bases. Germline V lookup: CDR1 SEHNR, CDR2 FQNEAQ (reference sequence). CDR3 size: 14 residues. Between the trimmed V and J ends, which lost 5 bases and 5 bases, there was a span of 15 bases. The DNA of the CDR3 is TGTGCCAGCAGCATACGGGAACAAAGGGAGACCCAGTACTTC. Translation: CASSIREQRETQYF.

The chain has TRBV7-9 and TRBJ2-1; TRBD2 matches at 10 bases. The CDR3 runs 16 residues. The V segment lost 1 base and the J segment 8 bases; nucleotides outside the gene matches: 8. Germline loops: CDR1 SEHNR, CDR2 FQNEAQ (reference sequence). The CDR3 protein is CASSLESSGRFDEQFF. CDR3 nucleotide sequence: TGTGCCAGCAGCTTAGAGTCTAGCGGGAGATTCGATGAGCAGTTCTTC.

The CDR3 nucleotides read TGCGCCAGCAGCCAAGAAGCAGGGAACACCGGGGAGCTGTTTTTT. Its translation: CASSQEAGNTGELFF. The genes are TRBV4-3 and TRBJ2-2, with D hard to call. The CDR3 consists of 15 residues. The V end lost 0 bases, the J end lost 1 base, and 6 bases lay between the germline ends. CDR1 is LGHNA, CDR2 YSLEER, per germline.

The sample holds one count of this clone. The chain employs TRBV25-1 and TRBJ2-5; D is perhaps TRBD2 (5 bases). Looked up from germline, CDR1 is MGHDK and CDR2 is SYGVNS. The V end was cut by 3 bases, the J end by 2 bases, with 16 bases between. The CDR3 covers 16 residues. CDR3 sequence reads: CASSDSSRHRQETQYF. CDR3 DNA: TGTGCCAGCAGTGATTCTAGCAGACACCGACAAGAGACCCAGTACTTC.

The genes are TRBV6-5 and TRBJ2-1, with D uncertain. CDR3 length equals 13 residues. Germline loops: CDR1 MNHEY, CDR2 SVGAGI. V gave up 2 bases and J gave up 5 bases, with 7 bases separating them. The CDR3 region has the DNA TGTGCCAGCAGTTACACGGATAACAATGAGCAGTTCTTC. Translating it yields CASSYTDNNEQFF.

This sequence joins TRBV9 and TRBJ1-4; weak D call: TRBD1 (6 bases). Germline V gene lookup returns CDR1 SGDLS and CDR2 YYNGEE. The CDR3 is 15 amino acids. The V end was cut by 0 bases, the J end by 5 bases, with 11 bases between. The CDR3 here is CASSVGGAVNEKLFF. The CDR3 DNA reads TGTGCCAGCAGCGTAGGGGGGGCTGTAAATGAAAAACTGTTTTTT. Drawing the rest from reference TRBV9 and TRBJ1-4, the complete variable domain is DSGVTQTPKHLITATGQRVTLRCSPRSGDLSVYWYQQSLDQGLQFLIQYYNGEERAKGNILERFSAQQFPDLHSELNLSSLELGDSALYFCASSVGGAVNEKLFFGSGTQLSVL.

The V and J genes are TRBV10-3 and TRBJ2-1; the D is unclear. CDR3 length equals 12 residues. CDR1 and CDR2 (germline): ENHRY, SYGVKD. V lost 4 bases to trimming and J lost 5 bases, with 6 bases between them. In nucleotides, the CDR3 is TGTGCCATCAGTGCAACAGACAATGAGCAGTTCTTC. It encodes CAISATDNEQFF.

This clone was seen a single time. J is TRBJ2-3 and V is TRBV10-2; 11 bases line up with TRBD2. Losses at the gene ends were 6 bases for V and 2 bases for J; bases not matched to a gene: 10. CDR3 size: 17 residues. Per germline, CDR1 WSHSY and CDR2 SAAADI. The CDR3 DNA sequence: TGCGCCAGCAGCTTCTTGGGACTAGCGGATCACACAGATACGCAGTATTTT. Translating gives CASSFLGLADHTDTQYF.

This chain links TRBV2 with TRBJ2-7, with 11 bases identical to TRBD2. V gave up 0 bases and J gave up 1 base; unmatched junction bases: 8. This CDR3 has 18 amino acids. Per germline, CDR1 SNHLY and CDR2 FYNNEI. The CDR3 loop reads CASSEAGLAGGLSYEQYF. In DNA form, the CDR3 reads TGTGCCAGCAGTGAAGCAGGGCTAGCGGGAGGCCTGTCCTACGAGCAGTACTTC.

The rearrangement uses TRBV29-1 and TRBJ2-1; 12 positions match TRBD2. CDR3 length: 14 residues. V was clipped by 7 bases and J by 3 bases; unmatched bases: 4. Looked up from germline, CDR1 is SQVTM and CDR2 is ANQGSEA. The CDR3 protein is CSGLTSGSYNEQFF. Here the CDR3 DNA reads TGCAGCGGCTTGACTAGCGGGAGCTACAATGAGCAGTTCTTC.

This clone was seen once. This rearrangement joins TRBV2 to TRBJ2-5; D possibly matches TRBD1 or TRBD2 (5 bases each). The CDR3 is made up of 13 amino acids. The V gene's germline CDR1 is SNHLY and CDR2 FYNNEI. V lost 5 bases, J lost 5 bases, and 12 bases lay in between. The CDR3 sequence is CASSPWGWETQYF. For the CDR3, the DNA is TGTGCCAGCAGTCCGTGGGGGTGGGAGACCCAGTACTTC.

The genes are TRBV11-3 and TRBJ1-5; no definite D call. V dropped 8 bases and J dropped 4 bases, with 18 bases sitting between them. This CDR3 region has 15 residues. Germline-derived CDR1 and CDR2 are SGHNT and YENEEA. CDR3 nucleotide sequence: TGTGCCAGCCAAAAGGGAAAACCGTCGAATCAGCCCCAGCATTTT. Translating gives CASQKGKPSNQPQHF.

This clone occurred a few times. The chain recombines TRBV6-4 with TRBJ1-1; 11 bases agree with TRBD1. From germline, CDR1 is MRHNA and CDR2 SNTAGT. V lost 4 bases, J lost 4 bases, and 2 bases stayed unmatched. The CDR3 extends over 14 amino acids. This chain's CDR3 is CASSGGTGGTEAFF. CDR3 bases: TGTGCCAGCAGTGGCGGGACAGGGGGCACTGAAGCTTTCTTT.

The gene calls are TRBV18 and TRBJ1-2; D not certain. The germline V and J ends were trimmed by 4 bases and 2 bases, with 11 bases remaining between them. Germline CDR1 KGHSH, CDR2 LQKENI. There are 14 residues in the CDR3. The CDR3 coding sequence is TGTGCCAGCTCACAAACCGGAGGGAACTATGGCTACACCTTC. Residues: CASSQTGGNYGYTF. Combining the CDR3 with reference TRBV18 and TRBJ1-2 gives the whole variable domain NAGVMQNPRHLVRRRGQEARLRCSPMKGHSHVYWYRQLPEEGLKFMVYLQKENIIDESGMPKERFSAEFPKEGPSILRIQQVVRGDSAAYFCASSQTGGNYGYTFGSGTRLTVV.

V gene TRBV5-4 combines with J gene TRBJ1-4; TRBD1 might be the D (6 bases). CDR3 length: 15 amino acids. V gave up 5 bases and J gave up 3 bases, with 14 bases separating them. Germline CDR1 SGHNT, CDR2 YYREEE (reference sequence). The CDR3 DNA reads TGTGCCAGCAGTACGACCCAGGGGTCTAATGAAAAACTGTTTTTT. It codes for CASSTTQGSNEKLFF.

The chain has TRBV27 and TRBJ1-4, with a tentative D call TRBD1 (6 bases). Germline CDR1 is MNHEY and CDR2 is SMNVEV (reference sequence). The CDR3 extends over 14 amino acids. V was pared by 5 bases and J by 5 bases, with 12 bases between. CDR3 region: CASSIQGQNEKLFF. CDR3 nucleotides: TGTGCCAGCAGTATACAGGGACAAAATGAAAAACTGTTTTTT. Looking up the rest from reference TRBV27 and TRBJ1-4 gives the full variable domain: EAQVTQNPRYLITVTGKKLTVTCSQNMNHEYMSWYRQDPGLGLRQIYYSMNVEVTDKGDVPEGYKVSRKEKRNFPLILESPSPNQTSLYFCASSIQGQNEKLFFGSGTQLSVL.

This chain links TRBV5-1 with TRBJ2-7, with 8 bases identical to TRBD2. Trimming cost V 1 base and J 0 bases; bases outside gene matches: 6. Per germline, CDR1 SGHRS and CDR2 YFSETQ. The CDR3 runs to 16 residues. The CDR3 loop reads CASSLSSGGSSYEQYF. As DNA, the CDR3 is TGCGCCAGCAGCTTGAGTTCGGGGGGGTCCTCCTACGAGCAGTACTTC.

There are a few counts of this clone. The CDR3, as DNA: TGTGCCAGCAGCCGAGTCCCGGGACAGGGGCCGGGACTAGCGGGAGGACACTACGAGCAGTACTTC. Amino acids: CASSRVPGQGPGLAGGHYEQYF. The V call is TRBV14, the J call TRBJ2-7; 15 bases are shared with TRBD2. V lost 4 bases and J lost 3; bases outside the gene matches: 22. The germline gives CDR1 SGHDN, CDR2 FVKESK. This CDR3 has 22 amino acids.

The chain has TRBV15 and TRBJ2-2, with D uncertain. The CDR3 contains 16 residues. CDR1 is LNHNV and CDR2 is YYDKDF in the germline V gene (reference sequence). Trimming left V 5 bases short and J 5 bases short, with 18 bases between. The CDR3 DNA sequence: TGTGCCACCAGCGGACCGGACGGTTGGTGGACCGGGGAGCTGTTTTTT. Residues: CATSGPDGWWTGELFF.

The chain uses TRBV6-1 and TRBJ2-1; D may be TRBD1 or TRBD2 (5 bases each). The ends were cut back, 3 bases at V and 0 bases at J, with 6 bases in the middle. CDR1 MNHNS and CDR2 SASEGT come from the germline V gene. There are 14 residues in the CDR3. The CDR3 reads CASSEGDSYNEQFF. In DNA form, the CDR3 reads TGTGCCAGCAGTGAGGGGGACTCCTACAATGAGCAGTTCTTC.